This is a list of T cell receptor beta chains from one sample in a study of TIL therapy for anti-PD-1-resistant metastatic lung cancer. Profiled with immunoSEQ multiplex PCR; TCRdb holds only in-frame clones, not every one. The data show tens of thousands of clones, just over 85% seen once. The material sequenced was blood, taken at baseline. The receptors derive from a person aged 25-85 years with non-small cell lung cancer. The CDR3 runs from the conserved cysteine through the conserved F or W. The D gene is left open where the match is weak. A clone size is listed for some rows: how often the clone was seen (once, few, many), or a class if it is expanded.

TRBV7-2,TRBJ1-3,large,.,CASSSNTGRGNTIYF,TGTGCCAGCAGCTCAAACACAGGGCGCGGAAACACCATATATTTT
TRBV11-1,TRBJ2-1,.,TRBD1,CASSPRDRGINEQFF,TGTGCCAGCAGCCCTCGGGACAGGGGGATTAATGAGCAGTTCTTC
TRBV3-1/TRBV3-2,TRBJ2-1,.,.,CASSQAGRGRDGEQFF,TGTGCCAGCAGCCAAGCAGGAAGAGGGCGGGACGGTGAGCAGTTCTTC
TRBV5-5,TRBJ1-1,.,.,CASSLVPSGEAFF,TGTGCCAGCAGCTTGGTGCCCTCGGGAGAAGCTTTCTTT
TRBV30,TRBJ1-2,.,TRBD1,CAFPSKQGRYITSNYGYTF,TGTGCCTTCCCCTCGAAACAGGGGCGTTATATAACTTCTAACTATGGCTACACCTTC
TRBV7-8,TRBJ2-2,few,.,CASSWGTLTGELFF,TGTGCCAGCAGCTGGGGGACACTCACCGGGGAGCTGTTTTTT
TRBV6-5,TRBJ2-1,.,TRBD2,CASSLTSADNEQFF,TGTGCCAGCAGCCTGACTAGCGCTGACAATGAGCAGTTCTTC
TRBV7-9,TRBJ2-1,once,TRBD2,CASSLAKGLRLLYNEQFF,TGTGCCAGCAGCTTAGCGAAGGGACTACGACTTCTATACAATGAGCAGTTCTTC
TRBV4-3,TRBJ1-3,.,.,CASSQAADFSGNTIYF,TGCGCCAGCAGCCAGGCGGCGGACTTCTCTGGAAACACCATATATTTT
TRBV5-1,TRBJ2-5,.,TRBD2,CASSLGLAGNQETQYF,TGCGCCAGCAGCTTAGGACTAGCGGGCAACCAAGAGACCCAGTACTTC
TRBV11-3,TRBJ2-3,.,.,CASSLDGAPDTQYF,TGTGCCAGCAGCTTAGATGGTGCCCCAGATACGCAGTATTTT
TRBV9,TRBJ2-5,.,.,CASSVGGVLQETQYF,TGTGCCAGCAGCGTTGGGGGAGTCCTGCAAGAGACCCAGTACTTC
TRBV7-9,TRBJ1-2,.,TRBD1,CASSLLPGQGGYGYTF,TGTGCCAGCAGCTTACTACCGGGACAGGGAGGCTATGGCTACACCTTC
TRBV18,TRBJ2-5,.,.,CASSPAGQETQYF,TGTGCCAGCTCACCTGCCGGACAAGAGACCCAGTACTTC
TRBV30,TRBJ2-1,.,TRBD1,CAWSHGQGPHNEQFF,TGTGCCTGGAGTCATGGACAGGGCCCCCACAATGAGCAGTTCTTC
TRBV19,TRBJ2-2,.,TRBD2,CASSRLAGTNTGELFF,TGTGCCAGTAGTCGACTAGCGGGGACTAACACCGGGGAGCTGTTTTTT
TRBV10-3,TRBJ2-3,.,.,CAISESAGSTDTQYF,TGTGCCATCAGTGAGTCCGCAGGTAGCACAGATACGCAGTATTTT
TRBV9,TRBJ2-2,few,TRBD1,CASSDRQGTNGELFF,TGTGCCAGCAGCGACCGACAGGGAACGAACGGGGAGCTGTTTTTT
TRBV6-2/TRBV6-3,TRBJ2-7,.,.,CASSGAESFYEQYF,TGTGCCAGCAGTGGTGCAGAGAGCTTCTACGAGCAGTACTTC
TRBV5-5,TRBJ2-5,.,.,CASTQESYQETQYF,TGTGCCAGCACCCAAGAATCCTACCAAGAGACCCAGTACTTC
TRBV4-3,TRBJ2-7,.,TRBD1,CASSPGQGMYEQYF,TGCGCCAGCAGCCCCGGACAGGGGATGTACGAGCAGTACTTC
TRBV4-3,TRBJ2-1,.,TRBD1,CASSRDRAYWNEQFF,TGCGCCAGCAGCCGGGACAGGGCTTATTGGAATGAGCAGTTCTTC
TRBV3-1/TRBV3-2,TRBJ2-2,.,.,CASSLRVFGELFF,TGTGCCAGCAGCCTGCGGGTTTTCGGGGAGCTGTTTTTT
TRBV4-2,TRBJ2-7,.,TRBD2,CASSQAGGGYEQYF,TGTGCCAGCAGCCAAGCGGGAGGGGGCTACGAGCAGTACTTC
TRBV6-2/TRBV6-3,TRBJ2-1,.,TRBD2,CASSPSLAGGPDEQFF,TGTGCCAGCAGTCCCTCCCTAGCGGGGGGGCCGGATGAGCAGTTCTTC
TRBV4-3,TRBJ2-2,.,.,CASSQPEGGELFF,TGCGCCAGCAGCCAACCTGAAGGCGGGGAGCTGTTTTTT
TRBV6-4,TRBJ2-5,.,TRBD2,CASRGPAGGLRETQYF,TGTGCCAGCAGGGGACCAGCGGGGGGCCTCAGGGAGACCCAGTACTTC
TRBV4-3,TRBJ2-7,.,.,CASGGVNEQYF,TGCGCCAGCGGCGGGGTGAACGAGCAGTACTTC
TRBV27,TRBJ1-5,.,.,CASSLWQGEQPQHF,TGTGCCAGCAGTTTGTGGCAGGGTGAACAGCCCCAGCATTTT
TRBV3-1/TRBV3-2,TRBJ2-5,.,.,CASSQGGYQETQYF,TGTGCCAGCAGCCAAGGAGGATACCAAGAGACCCAGTACTTC
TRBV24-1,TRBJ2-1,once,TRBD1,CATSGPRDRGNEQFF,TGTGCCACCAGTGGCCCCCGGGACAGAGGGAATGAGCAGTTCTTC
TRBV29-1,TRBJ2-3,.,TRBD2,CSVEGGSGRLDTQYF,TGCAGCGTTGAAGGGGGTAGCGGGAGGTTGGATACGCAGTATTTT
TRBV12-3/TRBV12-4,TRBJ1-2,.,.,CASSLPRDYGYTF,TGTGCCAGCAGTTTACCCAGGGACTATGGCTACACCTTC
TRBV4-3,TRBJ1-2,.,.,CASSQDDSLDGYTF,TGCGCCAGCAGCCAAGATGACAGCCTAGACGGCTACACCTTC
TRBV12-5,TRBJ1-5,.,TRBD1,CAIPGDRENGNQPQHF,TGTGCTATCCCGGGGGACAGGGAAAATGGCAATCAGCCCCAGCATTTT
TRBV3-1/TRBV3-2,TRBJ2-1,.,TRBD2,CASSQKGGGFYNEQFF,TGTGCCAGCAGCCAGAAAGGCGGGGGGTTCTACAATGAGCAGTTCTTC
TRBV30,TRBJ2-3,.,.,CAWSLPGLVPDTQYF,TGTGCCTGGAGTCTCCCGGGACTTGTCCCAGATACGCAGTATTTT
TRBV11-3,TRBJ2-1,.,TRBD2,CASSLDYLAGVTYNEQFF,TGTGCCAGCAGCTTAGATTATCTAGCGGGAGTTACCTACAATGAGCAGTTCTTC
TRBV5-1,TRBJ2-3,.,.,CASSLAIGGITDTQYF,TGCGCCAGCAGCTTGGCAATCGGGGGAATCACAGATACGCAGTATTTT
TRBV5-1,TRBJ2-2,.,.,CASREVAGDTGELFF,TGCGCCAGCAGAGAGGTGGCAGGGGACACCGGGGAGCTGTTTTTT
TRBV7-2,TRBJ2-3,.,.,CASSYRGSSTDTQYF,TGTGCCAGCAGCTATAGGGGTTCTAGCACAGATACGCAGTATTTT
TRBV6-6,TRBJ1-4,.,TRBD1,CASSPRDRGLTNEKLFF,TGTGCCAGCAGTCCCCGGGACAGGGGGCTTACTAATGAAAAACTGTTTTTT
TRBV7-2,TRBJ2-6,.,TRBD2,CASSPSGGSGANVLTF,TGTGCCAGCAGCCCTAGCGGGGGCTCTGGGGCCAACGTCCTGACTTTC
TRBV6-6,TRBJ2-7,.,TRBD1,CASSYSPDRGVF,TGTGCCAGCAGTTACTCTCCGGACAGGGGGGTCTTC
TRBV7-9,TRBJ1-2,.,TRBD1,CASSPGQGFGYTF,TGTGCCAGCAGCCCGGGACAGGGGTTTGGCTACACCTTC
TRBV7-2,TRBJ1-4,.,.,CASSLGMGNEKLFF,TGTGCCAGCAGCTTAGGGATGGGAAATGAAAAACTGTTTTTT
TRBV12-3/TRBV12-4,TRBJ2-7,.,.,CASSFMSGYEQYF,TGTGCCAGCAGTTTTATGTCAGGCTACGAGCAGTACTTC
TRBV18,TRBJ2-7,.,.,CASSPPQFYEQYF,TGTGCCAGCTCACCACCCCAGTTCTACGAGCAGTACTTC
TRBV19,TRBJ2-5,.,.,CATRSGIRETQYF,TGTGCCACCCGTTCGGGGATTCGAGAGACCCAGTACTTC
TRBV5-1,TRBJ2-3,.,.,CASSLEPSTDTQYF,TGCGCCAGCAGCTTGGAACCATCCACAGATACGCAGTATTTT
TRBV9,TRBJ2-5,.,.,CASSVGGSGQETQYF,TGTGCCAGCAGCGTAGGGGGTAGCGGCCAAGAGACCCAGTACTTC
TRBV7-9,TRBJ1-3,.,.,CASSLGRAGNTIYF,TGTGCCAGCAGCTTGGGCAGGGCTGGAAACACCATATATTTT
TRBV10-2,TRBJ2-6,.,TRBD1,CASSPAGGTGANVLTF,TGCGCCAGCTCCCCAGCAGGGGGCACTGGGGCCAACGTCCTGACTTTC